What follows are 22 T cell receptor beta chains derived from one specimen sequenced in a study of T cell repertoires in cytomegalovirus infection. TCRdb reanalysed the reads using MiXCR and keeps one entry per CDR3 protein. In the table there are approximately 550,000 distinct CDR3 sequences, approximately 17% of which are singletons. The specimen was CD8+ T cells from PBMCs. These receptors originate from a human donor in good health (CMV status not recorded). Some clones in this sample may be carry-over from other donors' samples.

A remark on this clonotype: No conserved phenylalanine or tryptophan is present at the end of the CDR3, so a read error is the likely explanation. The genes are TRBV9 and TRBJ2-1, with 13 bases aligning to TRBD2. The CDR3 runs 16 residues. The germline CDR1 and CDR2 sequences are SGDLS and YYNGEE. The ends lost 0 bases at V and 6 bases at J; junction bases unmatched: 3. In nucleotides, the CDR3 is TGTGCCAGCAGCGTAGCTACTAGCGGGAGGGGCAATGAGCAGTTCTTA. Translation: CASSVATSGRGNEQFL.

This clonotype was found a few times. V and J are TRBV5-1 and TRBJ1-1, with 10 bases aligning to TRBD1. There are 13 residues in the CDR3. Germline CDR1 and CDR2: SGHRS and YFSETQ. Trimming took 7 bases from V and 6 from J; bases not matched to a gene: 6. CDR3 sequence (DNA): TGCGCCAGCGTTCCGGGACAGGGGTCTGAAGCTTTCTTT. As protein: CASVPGQGSEAFF.

The chain couples TRBV27 to TRBJ1-2; tentative D call: TRBD1 (5 bases). V lost 8 bases and J 6 bases, leaving 13 bases between the germline ends. Germline CDR1 MNHEY, CDR2 SMNVEV (reference sequence). This CDR3 is 12 amino acids long. In DNA, the CDR3 is TGTGCCAGCGTCGACAGCATGAATGGCTACACCTTC. Protein product: CASVDSMNGYTF.

In the case of this clonotype: One end of the junction is discordant with germline, which a read error may explain. This chain uses TRBV5-4 with TRBJ1-2; D is possibly TRBD1 (5 bases). The CDR3 is 13 residues long. In germline, CDR1 is SGHNT, CDR2 YYREEE (reference sequence). The CDR3 DNA sequence: TGTGCCAGCAGCTTGGAAGGGGACTATGTCTACAACTTC. It is translated as CASSLEGDYVYNF.

The chain recombines TRBV13 with TRBJ2-5; a possible D gene is TRBD2 (6 bases). The ends were cut back, 5 bases at V and 2 bases at J, with 15 bases in the middle. CDR1 and CDR2 (germline): PRHDT, FYEKMQ (reference sequence). The CDR3 totals 15 residues. This chain's CDR3 is CASSHLRDSQETQYF. The CDR3 DNA is TGTGCCAGCAGCCATCTCCGGGACTCTCAAGAGACCCAGTACTTC.

This clonotype was counted only a few times. The rearrangement uses TRBV6-2 or TRBV6-3 and TRBJ2-7; the D is unclear. The CDR3 has 13 residues. Trimming shortened V by 2 bases and J by 0 bases, and 5 bases separated the two germline ends. Germline V gene lookup returns CDR1 MNHEY and CDR2 SVGEGT. The DNA for the CDR3 is TGTGCCAGCAGTTACGGCAACTCCTACGAGCAGTACTTC. Translated, it gives CASSYGNSYEQYF.

The chain is built from TRBV30 and TRBJ2-7, with TRBD1 matching 7 bases. Germline assignment: CDR1 GTSNPN and CDR2 SVGIG (reference sequence). The V gene end was trimmed by 2 bases and the J gene end by 0 bases; junction bases not matched to a gene: 4. This CDR3 region has 14 residues. This CDR3 reads CAWSPGQSSYEQYF. CDR3 DNA: TGTGCCTGGAGTCCGGGACAGAGCTCCTACGAGCAGTACTTC.

This clonotype appeared a few times. One junction end does not reproduce the germline sequence, and a read error may be involved. The chain combines TRBV27 with TRBJ2-7; D not resolved. The V gene's germline CDR1 is MNHEY and CDR2 SMNVEV (reference sequence). CDR3 length: 11 residues. CDR3 in DNA: TGTGCCAGCAGTCACTCCTACGAGAAGTACTTC. Translation: CASSHSYEKYF.

At least ten counts were recorded for this clonotype. This rearrangement joins TRBV27 to TRBJ1-1; D uncertain. The germline gives CDR1 MNHEY, CDR2 SMNVEV (reference sequence). V was trimmed by 4 bases and J by 0 bases, leaving 12 bases between them. The CDR3 contains 15 residues. The CDR3 nucleotides read TGTGCCAGCAGTTCAATAGGAGGGTTGAACACTGAAGCTTTCTTT. Its protein product is CASSSIGGLNTEAFF.

This clonotype came up a few times. The rearrangement links TRBV2 to TRBJ2-4; tentatively, D is TRBD1 (6 bases). The length of the CDR3 is 15 residues. V lost 8 bases and J 4 bases, leaving 18 bases between the germline ends. Germline lookup yields CDR1 SNHLY and CDR2 FYNNEI. Here the CDR3 DNA reads TGTGCCAGCTCTTTGCCGTTGACAGGAAAAAACATTCAGTACTTC. It encodes CASSLPLTGKNIQYF.

Note on this clonotype: This CDR3 is missing its conserved last phenylalanine or tryptophan, likely due to a read error. The CDR3 protein is CSASGGDYNEQFL. The CDR3, as DNA: TGCAGTGCTAGCGGGGGGGACTACAATGAGCAGTTCTTA. The rearrangement joins TRBV20-1 to TRBJ2-1; 8 bases agree with TRBD2. V was pared by 3 bases and J by 3 bases, with 1 base of the junction left unmatched. The germline CDR1 and CDR2 sequences are DFQATT and SNEGSKA (reference sequence). The CDR3 is 13 amino acids.

The sample holds many counts of this clonotype. The chain links TRBV7-3 to TRBJ1-3; D not resolved. The germline CDR1 and CDR2 sequences are SGHTA and FQGTGA. The CDR3 sequence is 18 residues long. The V end was cut by 2 bases, the J end by 0 bases, with 17 bases between. For the CDR3, the DNA is TGTGCCAGCAGCTTAGGCGGTGCCCGGAGAGACTCTGGAAACACCATATATTTT. Its translation is CASSLGGARRDSGNTIYF.

The chain uses TRBV20-1 and TRBJ1-3; D not certain. Trimming removed 1 base from V and 0 bases from J, with 10 bases in between. The CDR3 loop spans 15 amino acids. Germline-derived CDR1 and CDR2 are DFQATT and SNEGSKA (reference sequence). CDR3 amino acids: CSARAQESSGNTIYF. CDR3 sequence (DNA): TGCAGTGCTAGAGCTCAGGAGAGCTCTGGAAACACCATATATTTT.

At least ten counts were recorded for this clonotype. The genes are TRBV7-9 and TRBJ1-5; D is unresolved. The CDR3 runs 14 residues. Deletions cut 4 bases from V and 0 bases from J, with 7 bases between. Germline lookup yields CDR1 SEHNR and CDR2 FQNEAQ (reference sequence). As DNA, the CDR3 is TGTGCCAGCAGCTCGTTATATAGCAATCAGCCCCAGCATTTT. It codes for CASSSLYSNQPQHF.

This clonotype was seen many times. V gene TRBV28 combines with J gene TRBJ2-1; 13 nucleotides align to TRBD2. The CDR3 is 18 amino acids. Germline V gives CDR1 MDHEN, CDR2 SYDVKM. Trimming removed 2 bases from V and 8 bases from J; junction bases left unmatched: 12. The CDR3 bases are TGTGCCAGCAGTTTAGCCCTCGGACTAGCGGGAGTTAAGGATGAGCAGTTCTTC. It yields the protein CASSLALGLAGVKDEQFF. Full variable domain (rest looked up from reference TRBV28 and TRBJ2-1): DVKVTQSSRYLVKRTGEKVFLECVQDMDHENMFWYRQDPGLGLRLIYFSYDVKMKEKGDIPEGYSVSREKKERFSLILESASTNQTSMYLCASSLALGLAGVKDEQFFGPGTRLTVL.

In regard to this clonotype: The conserved closing phenylalanine or tryptophan is absent in this CDR3, likely reflecting a read error. The DNA is left out, because the CDR3 cannot be placed on it with certainty; the CDR3 is given as TCRdb lists it. The rearrangement joins TRBV7-3 to TRBJ1-2; TRBD1 is the table's D call and was not checked against the DNA. Germline CDR1 SGHTA, CDR2 FQGTGA. The CDR3 totals 14 residues, both ends included. The CDR3 loop reads CASSPGQGNYGYKL.

The chain combines TRBV6-1 with TRBJ1-1; 7 nucleotides align to TRBD1. Trimming removed 6 bases from V and 0 bases from J; junction bases left unmatched: 7. The CDR3 has 15 residues. The germline V gene has CDR1 MNHNS and CDR2 SASEGT. This chain's CDR3 is CASRQGQWMNTEAFF. CDR3 DNA: TGTGCCAGCAGGCAGGGACAGTGGATGAACACTGAAGCTTTCTTT.

This clonotype occurred many times. CDR3 in amino acids: CASSLGSANTGELFF. The CDR3 DNA sequence: TGTGCCAGCAGCTTGGGATCCGCGAACACCGGGGAGCTGTTTTTT. The chain uses TRBV7-9 and TRBJ2-2; no definite D call. The CDR3 spans 15 residues. V lost 3 bases and J lost 0, with 8 bases in between. The germline V gene has CDR1 SEHNR and CDR2 FQNEAQ (reference sequence).

This clonotype occurred many times. The V and J genes are TRBV7-8 and TRBJ2-3; D perhaps matches TRBD2 (6 bases). Per germline, CDR1 SGHVS and CDR2 FQNEAQ. This CDR3 spans 16 amino acids. The ends were cut back, 4 bases at V and 2 bases at J, with 16 bases in the middle. In nucleotides, the CDR3 is TGTGCCAGCAGCTGGAGGAGCCGGCGGGACACAGATACGCAGTATTTT. Translating it yields CASSWRSRRDTDTQYF.

This clonotype was seen at least ten times. V gene TRBV7-3 combines with J gene TRBJ1-1; D ambiguous. Germline values: CDR1 SGHTA, CDR2 FQGTGA. The CDR3 loop spans 13 amino acids. V lost 5 bases, J lost 0 bases, and 7 bases lay in between. The CDR3 spells CASSTRLNTEAFF. In DNA, the CDR3 is TGTGCCAGCAGCACCCGGCTGAACACTGAAGCTTTCTTT.

The rearrangement links TRBV19 to TRBJ2-3, with no clear D. Germline V gene sequence: CDR1 LNHDA, CDR2 SQIVND (reference sequence). Deletions cut 1 base from V and 4 bases from J, with 9 bases between. The CDR3 runs to 14 residues. This CDR3 reads CASSIVGMADTQYF. The CDR3 region has the DNA TGTGCCAGTAGTATAGTTGGCATGGCAGATACGCAGTATTTT.

The V call is TRBV7-9, the J call TRBJ1-1; D possibly corresponds to TRBD1 (6 bases). Germline CDR1 and CDR2: SEHNR and FQNEAQ (reference sequence). The CDR3 is 16 amino acids. V lost 4 bases, J lost 4 bases, and 19 bases lay in between. CDR3 protein: CASSSPPGGTTTEAFF. The CDR3 DNA reads as TGTGCCAGCAGCTCCCCCCCGGGGGGGACAACCACTGAAGCTTTCTTT.